The 31 T cell receptor beta chains below come from one sample, sequenced in a study of blood T cell repertoires in COVID-19. This table comes from immunoSEQ multiplex PCR, and its TCRdb copy is limited to in-frame clones, with some not included. The sample consists of some 300,000 clones, over 80% of them appearing once. Sequences were obtained from peripheral blood. These receptor sequences come from a woman aged 45-60 years with COVID-19, enrolled during active disease.

The V call is TRBV14, the J call TRBJ1-2; no definite D call. The V end lost 0 bases, the J end lost 7 bases, and 9 bases lay between the germline ends. Germline CDR1 reads SGHDN; CDR2 reads FVKESK. The CDR3 has 13 residues. The CDR3 loop is CASSQEWGGGYTF. In DNA form, the CDR3 reads TGTGCCAGCAGCCAAGAATGGGGAGGTGGCTACACCTTC.

J is TRBJ1-5 and V is TRBV19; 8 bases fit TRBD1. The ends lost 6 bases at V and 0 bases at J; junction bases unmatched: 10. Germline assignment: CDR1 LNHDA and CDR2 SQIVND (reference sequence). This CDR3 comprises 17 residues. Here the CDR3 DNA reads TGTGCCAGTAGCGCTTTCTCCGGGACAGGTAGCAATCAGCCCCAGCATTTT. Translation: CASSAFSGTGSNQPQHF.

The table lists this clone with a few counts. The CDR3 sequence: CSASGRGLGTDTQYF. The CDR3, as DNA: TGCAGTGCTAGTGGTCGGGGACTAGGGACAGATACGCAGTATTTT. The V and J genes are TRBV20-1 and TRBJ2-3; 8 nucleotides match TRBD2. V shed 3 bases and J 3 bases; nucleotides not matched to a gene: 8. Per germline, CDR1 DFQATT and CDR2 SNEGSKA (reference sequence). This CDR3 contains 15 residues.

This sequence joins TRBV5-5 and TRBJ1-2; D gene uncertain. This CDR3 region has 14 residues. Trimming cost V 0 bases and J 2 bases, with 8 bases left between them. The germline V gene encodes CDR1 SGHKS and CDR2 YYEKEE (reference sequence). The CDR3 sequence is CASSLGRENYGYTF. CDR3 in DNA: TGTGCCAGCAGCTTGGGTCGGGAAAACTATGGCTACACCTTC.

This clone was detected only a few times. This chain connects TRBV5-6 to TRBJ2-1, with TRBD1 as a possible D gene (7 bases). Germline loops: CDR1 SGHDT, CDR2 YYEEEE. The ends were cut back, 4 bases at V and 5 bases at J, with 22 bases in the middle. CDR3 length equals 17 residues. The CDR3 reads CASSQRGPRGVDNEQFF. The CDR3 DNA follows: TGTGCCAGCAGCCAGAGGGGTCCCAGGGGGGTGGACAATGAGCAGTTCTTC.

The chain uses TRBV7-9 and TRBJ2-3; D may be TRBD1 (6 bases). Germline V gene sequence: CDR1 SEHNR, CDR2 FQNEAQ (reference sequence). The CDR3 length is 15 residues. The V end lost 11 bases, the J end lost 0 bases, and 18 bases lay between the germline ends. The CDR3 DNA reads TGTGCCTCCCTCCTTATGGGGGCTAGCACAGATACGCAGTATTTT. Translating it yields CASLLMGASTDTQYF.

Here the CDR3 reads CASSYRDSSNTEAFF. The DNA for the CDR3 is TGTGCCAGCAGTTACAGGGACAGTTCGAACACTGAAGCTTTCTTT. The rearrangement joins TRBV6-5 to TRBJ1-1; the match to TRBD1 covers 7 bases. The CDR3 length is 15 residues. V shed 2 bases and J 1 base; nucleotides not matched to a gene: 4. From germline, CDR1 is MNHEY and CDR2 SVGAGI.

The rearrangement uses TRBV7-6 and TRBJ2-3, with D perhaps TRBD2 (6 bases). CDR3 length equals 17 residues. Germline V gene sequence: CDR1 SGHVS, CDR2 FNYEAQ. V lost 4 bases to trimming and J lost 0 bases, with 17 bases between them. The CDR3 nucleotides read TGTGCCAGCAGCTCGAGTTCTAGCGTCGCTAGCACAGATACGCAGTATTTT. Translation: CASSSSSSVASTDTQYF.

The J gene is TRBJ2-1, the V gene TRBV29-1; D may be TRBD1 (6 bases). Germline V gene sequence: CDR1 SQVTM, CDR2 ANQGSEA. V lost 7 bases and J 9 bases, leaving 10 bases between the germline ends. The length of the CDR3 is 10 residues. For the CDR3, the DNA is TGCAGCGGACAGGTGACTGAGCAGTTCTTC. Translated: CSGQVTEQFF.

The chain employs TRBV12-3 or TRBV12-4 and TRBJ1-5; D is perhaps TRBD1 (5 bases). V was shortened by 3 bases and J by 7 bases, with 10 bases between the two germline ends. The CDR3 totals 13 residues. CDR3 sequence: CASSLGGDQPQHF. The CDR3, as DNA: TGTGCCAGCAGTTTGGGAGGGGACCAGCCCCAGCATTTT.

A single count supports this clone. In DNA form, the CDR3 reads TGTGCCAGCAGTTACGGCCAGGGCGTCCCTTACGAGCAGTACTTC. This codes for CASSYGQGVPYEQYF. V is TRBV6-6 and J is TRBJ2-7, with D possibly matching TRBD1 (5 bases). The V gene lost 2 bases and the J gene lost 4 bases, with 15 bases spanning the gap. Germline assignment: CDR1 MNHNY and CDR2 SVGAGI (reference sequence). The CDR3 consists of 15 residues.

V gene TRBV24-1 combines with J gene TRBJ2-3, with a weak D call TRBD2 (7 bases). Germline V CDR1 and CDR2: KGHDR, SFDVKD. Trimming left V 9 bases short and J 1 base short, with 16 bases between. This CDR3 spans 15 amino acids. The CDR3 is CATAPGGSGTDTQYF. CDR3 DNA sequence: TGTGCCACCGCCCCGGGGGGCTCGGGCACAGATACGCAGTATTTT.

The rearrangement links TRBV6-2 or TRBV6-3 to TRBJ1-1; D is ambiguous. Trimming removed 3 bases from V and 1 base from J, with 12 bases in between. This CDR3 spans 15 amino acids. The germline gives CDR1 MNHEY, CDR2 SVGEGT. The CDR3 DNA follows: TGTGCCAGCAGTTATCGGAGCAGAGAGAACACTGAAGCTTTCTTT. Protein sequence: CASSYRSRENTEAFF.

DNA of the CDR3: TGTGCCTCCCGACTAGCGGGGGCCTACGAGCAGTACTTC. The encoded protein is CASRLAGAYEQYF. V is TRBV14 and J is TRBJ2-7; 12 bases are a match to TRBD2. This CDR3 contains 13 residues. Losses at the gene ends were 11 bases for V and 2 bases for J; bases not matched to a gene: 4. CDR1 and CDR2 (germline): SGHDN, FVKESK.

The rearrangement uses TRBV5-5 and TRBJ2-2; no clear D gene. Germline assignment: CDR1 SGHKS and CDR2 YYEKEE (reference sequence). V dropped 0 bases and J dropped 0 bases, with 6 bases sitting between them. This CDR3 is built from 15 residues. The chain's CDR3 is CASSLGHANTGELFF. As DNA, the CDR3 is TGTGCCAGCAGCTTGGGACACGCGAACACCGGGGAGCTGTTTTTT. The full variable domain, with the rest looked up from reference TRBV5-5 and TRBJ2-2, is DAGVTQSPTHLIKTRGQQVTLRCSPISGHKSVSWYQQVLGQGPQFIFQYYEKEERGRGNFPDRFSARQFPNYSSELNVNALLLGDSALYLCASSLGHANTGELFFGEGSRLTVL.

The genes are TRBV3-1 (or the pseudogene TRBV3-2) and TRBJ1-6; TRBD1 is a possible D gene (6 bases). CDR3 length: 19 amino acids. Germline V lookup: CDR1 LGHDT, CDR2 YNNKEL (reference sequence). Trimming stripped 3 bases from V and 4 bases from J, with 22 bases between. In DNA, the CDR3 is TGTGCCAGCAGCCACCTAGACAGGAAAGGTGGAAATTATAATTCACCCCTCCACTTT. It encodes CASSHLDRKGGNYNSPLHF.

The V gene is TRBV5-1, the J gene TRBJ2-6; D gene uncertain. V was cut by 2 bases and J by 0 bases, with 9 bases left in between. The germline gives CDR1 SGHRS, CDR2 YFSETQ. CDR3 length: 16 amino acids. The CDR3 DNA reads as TGCGCCAGCAGCTTCCCCCAGATCTCTGGGGCCAACGTCCTGACTTTC. It is translated as CASSFPQISGANVLTF.

The chain employs TRBV6-5 and TRBJ1-3; tentatively, D is TRBD1 (5 bases). This CDR3 is built from 14 residues. V lost 6 bases and J lost 4, with 13 bases in between. The germline V gene has CDR1 MNHEY and CDR2 SVGAGI. CDR3 amino acids: CASSSGFTGNTIYF. CDR3 sequence (DNA): TGTGCCAGCAGCTCAGGGTTCACGGGAAACACCATATATTTT.

The CDR3: CASSLQTGWATNEKLFF. CDR3 bases: TGTGCCAGCAGCTTGCAGACAGGGTGGGCAACTAATGAAAAACTGTTTTTT. The genes are TRBV5-6 and TRBJ1-4, with TRBD1 matching over 7 bases. In germline, CDR1 is SGHDT, CDR2 YYEEEE. CDR3 size: 17 residues. V was pared by 1 base and J by 0 bases, with 6 bases of the junction left unmatched.

The chain has TRBV6-6 and TRBJ2-7; 10 bases match TRBD2. The CDR3 loop spans 15 amino acids. Germline V lookup: CDR1 MNHNY, CDR2 SVGAGI (reference sequence). V dropped 6 bases and J dropped 6; count of bases not matched to a gene: 11. CDR3 sequence reads: CASSPSTSGPGEQYF. The DNA of the CDR3 is TGTGCCAGCAGCCCCTCGACTAGCGGGCCGGGCGAGCAGTACTTC.

The chain joins TRBV7-2 to TRBJ1-1, with TRBD1 identical over 7 bases. The ends lost 4 bases at V and 2 bases at J; junction bases unmatched: 7. Germline V gene data show CDR1 as SGHTA and CDR2 as FQGNSA. The CDR3 is 15 residues long. Written as DNA, the CDR3 is TGTGCCAGCAGCTCATCCGGGACAGTAAACACTGAAGCTTTCTTT. It is translated as CASSSSGTVNTEAFF.

The chain carries TRBV29-1 and TRBJ2-7; 14 positions match TRBD2. The CDR3 is 16 residues long. Germline V CDR1 and CDR2: SQVTM, ANQGSEA. V lost 4 bases to trimming and J lost 3 bases; unmatched junction nucleotides: 8. The CDR3, as DNA: TGCAGCGTTGGGGGACTAGCGGGAGTCGCCAGCTACGAGCAGTACTTC. Translation: CSVGGLAGVASYEQYF.

The V and J genes are TRBV2 and TRBJ1-5; 9 nucleotides match TRBD1. V dropped 5 bases and J dropped 11; count of bases not matched to a gene: 4. Germline V lookup: CDR1 SNHLY, CDR2 FYNNEI. This CDR3 has 12 residues. The CDR3 spells CASSLDRGSQHF. DNA for the CDR3: TGTGCCAGCAGTTTAGACAGGGGGTCCCAGCATTTT.

A remark on this clone: Other DNA sequences in this specimen translate into the identical CDR3. The rearrangement joins TRBV19 to TRBJ2-7; 9 nucleotides match TRBD1. Germline V gene lookup returns CDR1 LNHDA and CDR2 SQIVND (reference sequence). The CDR3 covers 13 residues. V was clipped by 6 bases and J by 2 bases; unmatched bases: 2. CDR3 sequence (DNA): TGTGCCAGTAGCCGGGACAGGGCCTACGAGCAGTACTTC. Translation gives CASSRDRAYEQYF.

The CDR3 is CASSLQGLTNEKLFF. DNA for the CDR3: TGTGCCAGCAGCTTGCAGGGTTTGACTAATGAAAAACTGTTTTTT. The V call is TRBV5-4, the J call TRBJ1-4; a weak D match, TRBD1 (5 bases). The germline V gene encodes CDR1 SGHNT and CDR2 YYREEE (reference sequence). Trimming shortened V by 1 base and J by 2 bases, and 9 bases separated the two germline ends. This CDR3 has 15 amino acids.

CDR3 loop: CASSPGKNIQYF. The CDR3 nucleotides read TGCGCCAGCAGCCCGGGCAAAAACATTCAGTACTTC. The J gene is TRBJ2-4, the V gene TRBV5-1; no reliable D call. The CDR3 is 12 amino acids. V lost 4 bases, J lost 3 bases, and 5 bases lay in between. The germline V gene encodes CDR1 SGHRS and CDR2 YFSETQ.

The genes are TRBV11-2 and TRBJ2-7; D possibly corresponds to TRBD2 (6 bases). Trimming took 1 base from V and 3 from J, leaving 13 bases between them. The CDR3 loop spans 15 amino acids. Germline values: CDR1 SGHAT, CDR2 FQNNGV. The CDR3 spells CASSLGGVGGYEQYF. The DNA of the CDR3 is TGTGCCAGCAGCTTAGGGGGGGTGGGCGGCTACGAGCAGTACTTC.

The V and J genes are TRBV2 and TRBJ2-5; D remains unclear. The CDR3 loop spans 15 amino acids. Per germline, CDR1 SNHLY and CDR2 FYNNEI. Trimming removed 0 bases from V and 1 base from J, with 9 bases in between. In DNA, the CDR3 is TGTGCCAGCAGTGAAGCGTTGGCAATCCAAGAGACCCAGTACTTC. Its protein product is CASSEALAIQETQYF.

This clone was picked up one time. The chain links TRBV7-9 to TRBJ2-1; 8 bases are a match to TRBD2. There are 15 residues in the CDR3. Germline lookup yields CDR1 SEHNR and CDR2 FQNEAQ (reference sequence). With V trimmed by 1 base and J by 5 bases, 4 bases remained unmatched. DNA for the CDR3: TGTGCCAGCAGCTTAGACGGGAGGGCCCACAATGAGCAGTTCTTC. This gives the protein CASSLDGRAHNEQFF.

The genes are TRBV19 and TRBJ1-4, with 7 bases identical to TRBD1. The CDR3 is 16 amino acids. V trimming: 5 bases; J trimming: 0 bases; junction bases outside the gene matches: 6. Per the germline V gene, CDR1 is LNHDA and CDR2 is SQIVND (reference sequence). CDR3 sequence (DNA): TGTGCCAGTAGTGACTTCAGGGGGGCAACTAATGAAAAACTGTTTTTT. It is translated as CASSDFRGATNEKLFF.

This chain uses TRBV24-1 with TRBJ1-1; weak D call: TRBD1 (6 bases). The CDR3 spans 14 residues. Between the trimmed V and J ends, which lost 5 bases and 4 bases, there was a span of 13 bases. CDR1 is KGHDR and CDR2 is SFDVKD in the germline V gene. The CDR3 DNA sequence: TGTGCCACCAGTGTAGGGGGGAGGGTCACTGAAGCTTTCTTT. Protein sequence: CATSVGGRVTEAFF.